The rows below give T cell receptor beta chains drawn from one sample of a study of post-analysis software for immune sequencing data. TCRdb re-derived calls from the PCR reads in MiXCR, one entry per CDR3 protein. The sample records around 770,000 distinct CDR3 sequences, under 60% being singletons. Material for sequencing was blood. Receptors originate from a girl under 18 with multiple sclerosis. Each CDR3 is given with its conserved first and last residue. Each record gives: CDR3 length, J gene, clone size, D gene, V gene, CDR3 DNA, CDR3 protein. A D gene is named only where the DNA matches it firmly. The size field is filled for only some rows; it gives once, few, many or a size class.

>15|TRBJ2-7|-|TRBD1|TRBV27
TGTGCCAGCAGCGCAACGGGACAGGGGTCCTACGAGCAGTACTTC
CASSATGQGSYEQYF
>15|TRBJ2-7|few|TRBD2|TRBV12-3/TRBV12-4
TGTGCCAGCCAGCAGCGGGGCCCCCACAACTACGAGCAGTACTTC
CASQQRGPHNYEQYF
>16|TRBJ2-1|-|TRBD2|TRBV12-3/TRBV12-4
TGTGCCAGCAGTCTGTCATCAGCGGGAGGCCACAATGAGCAGTTCTTC
CASSLSSAGGHNEQFF
>16|TRBJ2-3|-|TRBD2|TRBV5-1
TGCGCCAGGAGCTTGGAAGGGACTAGCGGGACAGATACGCAGTATTTT
CARSLEGTSGTDTQYF
>14|TRBJ1-2|-|-|TRBV15
TGTGCCACCAGCAGAGCAGCGGTAGATCCCCCGGGCACCTTC
CATSRAAVDPPGTF
>19|TRBJ2-3|-|TRBD2|TRBV20-1
TGCAGTGCTAGAGATGGCTATCTATTAGCGGGAGCCACCACAGATACGCAGTATTTT
CSARDGYLLAGATTDTQYF
>14|TRBJ2-3|few|-|TRBV29-1
TGCAGCGTTGTCCCATACCTTAGCACAGATACGCAGTATTTT
CSVVPYLSTDTQYF
>14|TRBJ2-6|-|-|TRBV5-5
TGTGCCAGCAGCTTAGCCTCTGGGGCCAACGTCCGGACTTTC
CASSLASGANVRTF
>14|TRBJ2-1|-|TRBD2|TRBV11-2
TGTGCCAGCAGCTTAGCATTAGCGGGATATGAGCAGTTCTTC
CASSLALAGYEQFF
>13|TRBJ2-1|few|-|TRBV6-2/TRBV6-3
TGTGCCAGCAGTATGGTGGCCTACAATGAGCAGTTCTTC
CASSMVAYNEQFF
>12|TRBJ2-1|-|-|TRBV7-9
TGTGCCAGCAGCCTAAGACCAGATGAGCAGTTCTTC
CASSLRPDEQFF
>15|TRBJ2-7|-|TRBD1|TRBV9
TGTGCCAGCAGCGCTGGACAGGGTCTCGCAGAAGAGCAGTACTTC
CASSAGQGLAEEQYF
>18|TRBJ2-3|few|TRBD2|TRBV3-1
TGTGCCAGCAGCCAAGATTCCCGACTAGCGGGAGATCCAGATACGCAGTATTTT
CASSQDSRLAGDPDTQYF
>20|TRBJ2-3|once|TRBD2|TRBV6-5
TGTGCCAGCAGTTACTCGTTTGGGCTAGCGGGGACGCCTAGCACAGATACGCAGTATTTT
CASSYSFGLAGTPSTDTQYF
>11|TRBJ2-6|few|-|TRBV29-1
TGCAGCGCAGGGGAGGGTCGGGTCCTGACTTTC
CSAGEGRVLTF
>15|TRBJ2-2|-|-|TRBV7-2
TGTGCCAGCAGCTTTCAACGGACTAACACCGGGGAGCTGTTTTTT
CASSFQRTNTGELFF
>13|TRBJ1-1|-|-|TRBV7-2
TGTGCCAGCAGCTTAGGCGCGGGATTTGAAGCTTTCTTT
CASSLGAGFEAFF
>14|TRBJ2-7|-|-|TRBV20-1
TGCAGTGCTAGAAAATCTCAGGGCAGGGGCGAGCAGTACTTC
CSARKSQGRGEQYF
>18|TRBJ1-1|-|-|TRBV5-1
TGCGCCAGCAGCTTAAGACACGCCACCATTTCTATGAACACTGAAGCTTTCTTT
CASSLRHATISMNTEAFF
>15|TRBJ1-2|-|-|TRBV3-1
TGTGCCAGCAGCCAAAATTCGAACAGTAACTATGGCTACACCTTC
CASSQNSNSNYGYTF
>17|TRBJ2-7|-|TRBD2|TRBV6-5
TGTGCCAGCAGTTACGCCCAGACTAGCGGAAATTCCTACGAGCAGTACTTC
CASSYAQTSGNSYEQYF
>14|TRBJ1-1|-|-|TRBV3-1
TGTGCCAGCAGCCGTAATAGGGTGAACACTGAAGCTTTCTTT
CASSRNRVNTEAFF
>14|TRBJ1-5|-|-|TRBV10-3
TGTGCCATCAGTGGGGGGAATAGCAATCAGCCCCAGCATTTT
CAISGGNSNQPQHF
>17|TRBJ1-2|-|TRBD1|TRBV29-1
TGCAGCGTTGAAGGTTACCGTACCGGGACAGGGGGCTATGGCTACACCTTC
CSVEGYRTGTGGYGYTF
>15|TRBJ2-5|-|-|TRBV25-1
TGTGCCAGCAGTGATCACTACCGGGACAAAGAGACCCAGTACTTC
CASSDHYRDKETQYF
>16|TRBJ2-6|few|-|TRBV7-3
TGTGCCAGCAGCTCCACCATCAGCTCTGGGGCCAACGTCCTGACTTTC
CASSSTISSGANVLTF
>16|TRBJ2-7|few|TRBD2|TRBV10-3
TGTGCCATCAGTGGGTCGAAGGGCGGGAGTATAAACGAGCAGTACTTC
CAISGSKGGSINEQYF
>12|TRBJ1-2|few|-|TRBV5-5
TGTGCCAGCAGCTTGGTGGAGGGGAGCTACACCTTC
CASSLVEGSYTF
>15|TRBJ2-7|-|-|TRBV20-1
TGCAGTGCTAGGGATTCCAGGGTGGGCGACTACGAGCAGTACTTC
CSARDSRVGDYEQYF
>15|TRBJ2-1|few|TRBD2|TRBV12-3/TRBV12-4
TGTGCCAGCAGTCCTCTAGCGGGCACCTACAATGAGCAGTTCTTC
CASSPLAGTYNEQFF
>14|TRBJ1-2|-|-|TRBV28
TGTGCCAGCAGCAAACGGACAGCCAACTATGGCTACACCTTC
CASSKRTANYGYTF
>14|TRBJ2-5|few|-|TRBV24-1
TGTGCCACCAGTGACCAGGGAGTCGTAGAGACCCAGTACTTC
CATSDQGVVETQYF
>12|TRBJ2-1|-|TRBD2|TRBV11-1
TGTGCCATACTAGCGGGATCCAATGAGCAGTTCTTC
CAILAGSNEQFF
>15|TRBJ1-1|-|-|TRBV11-3
TGTGCCAGCAGCCTAAAACCGGGGGCCGATAGGGGAGCTTTCTTT
CASSLKPGADRGAFF
>18|TRBJ2-3|-|-|TRBV15
TGTGCCACCAGCAGAGATATTACGAAATTCGGGGGCACAGATACGCAGTATTTT
CATSRDITKFGGTDTQYF